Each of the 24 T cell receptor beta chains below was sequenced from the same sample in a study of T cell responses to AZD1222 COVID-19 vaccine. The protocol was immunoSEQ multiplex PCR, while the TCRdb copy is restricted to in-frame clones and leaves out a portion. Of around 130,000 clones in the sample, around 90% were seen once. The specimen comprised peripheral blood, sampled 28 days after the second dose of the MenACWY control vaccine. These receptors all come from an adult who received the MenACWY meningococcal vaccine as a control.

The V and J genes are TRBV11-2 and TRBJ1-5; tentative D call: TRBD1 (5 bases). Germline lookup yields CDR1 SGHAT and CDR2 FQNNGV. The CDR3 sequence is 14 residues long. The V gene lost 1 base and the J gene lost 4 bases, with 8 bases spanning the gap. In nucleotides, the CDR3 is TGTGCCAGCAGCTTAGCGGGGGGGAATCAGCCCCAGCATTTT. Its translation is CASSLAGGNQPQHF.

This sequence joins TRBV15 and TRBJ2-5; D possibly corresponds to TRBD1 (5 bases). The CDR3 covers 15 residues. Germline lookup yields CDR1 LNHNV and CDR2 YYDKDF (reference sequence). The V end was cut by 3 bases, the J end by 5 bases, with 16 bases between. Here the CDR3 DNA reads TGTGCCACCAGCAGGGGAACGCAGGGCGGTGAGACCCAGTACTTC. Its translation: CATSRGTQGGETQYF.

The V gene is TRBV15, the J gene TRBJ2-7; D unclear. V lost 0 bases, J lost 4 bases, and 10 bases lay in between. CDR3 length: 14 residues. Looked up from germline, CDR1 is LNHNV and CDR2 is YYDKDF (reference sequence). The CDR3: CATSRDSTGYEQYF. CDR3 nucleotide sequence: TGTGCCACCAGCAGAGATTCTACTGGGTACGAGCAGTACTTC.

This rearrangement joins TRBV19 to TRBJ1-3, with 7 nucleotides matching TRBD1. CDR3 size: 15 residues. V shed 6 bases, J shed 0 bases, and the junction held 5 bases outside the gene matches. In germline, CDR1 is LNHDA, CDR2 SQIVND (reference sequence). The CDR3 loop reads CASRRTGVSGNTIYF. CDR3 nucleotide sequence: TGTGCCAGTAGGAGAACAGGGGTCTCTGGAAACACCATATATTTT.

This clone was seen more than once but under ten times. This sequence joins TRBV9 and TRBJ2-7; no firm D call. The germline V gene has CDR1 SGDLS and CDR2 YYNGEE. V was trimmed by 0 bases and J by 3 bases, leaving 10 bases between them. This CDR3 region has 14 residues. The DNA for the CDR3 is TGTGCCAGCAGCGTAGCACCGACCCTCTACGAGCAGTACTTC. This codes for CASSVAPTLYEQYF.

The CDR3 DNA reads TGTGCCAGCAGTTACTTCGGGGGGCTTAACACTGAAGCTTTCTTT. As protein: CASSYFGGLNTEAFF. The chain joins TRBV6-5 to TRBJ1-1; D perhaps matches TRBD1 (6 bases). Germline lookup yields CDR1 MNHEY and CDR2 SVGAGI. The V and J ends lost 1 base and 2 bases respectively, with 11 bases between them. The CDR3 extends over 15 amino acids.

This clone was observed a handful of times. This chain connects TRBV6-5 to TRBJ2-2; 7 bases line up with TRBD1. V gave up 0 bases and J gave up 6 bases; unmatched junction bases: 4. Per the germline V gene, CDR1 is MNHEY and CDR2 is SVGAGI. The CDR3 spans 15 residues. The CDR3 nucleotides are TGTGCCAGCAGTTACTCGAGGACAGGTGCCGGGGAGCTGTTTTTT. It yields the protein CASSYSRTGAGELFF.

CDR3 region: CASSLGGSLNEGEQYF. For the CDR3, the DNA is TGCGCCAGCAGCTTGGGGGGGTCCCTCAACGAGGGGGAGCAGTACTTC. V and J are TRBV5-1 and TRBJ2-7, with D perhaps matching TRBD1 or TRBD2 (5 bases each). The CDR3 runs 16 residues. V was shortened by 0 bases and J by 7 bases, with 20 bases between the two germline ends. CDR1 and CDR2 (germline): SGHRS, YFSETQ.

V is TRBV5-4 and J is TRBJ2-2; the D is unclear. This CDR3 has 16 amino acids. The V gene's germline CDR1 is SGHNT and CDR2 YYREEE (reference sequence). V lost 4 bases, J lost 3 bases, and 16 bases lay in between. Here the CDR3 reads CASSDSKVTHTGELFF. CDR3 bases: TGTGCCAGCAGCGACTCCAAGGTTACGCACACCGGGGAGCTGTTTTTT.

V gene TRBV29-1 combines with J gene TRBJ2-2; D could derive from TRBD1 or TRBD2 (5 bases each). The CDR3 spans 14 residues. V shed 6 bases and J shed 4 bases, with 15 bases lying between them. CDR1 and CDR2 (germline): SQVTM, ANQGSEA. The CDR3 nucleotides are TGCAGCGTCACCAGGGACGGGACCACCGGGGAGCTGTTTTTT. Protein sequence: CSVTRDGTTGELFF.

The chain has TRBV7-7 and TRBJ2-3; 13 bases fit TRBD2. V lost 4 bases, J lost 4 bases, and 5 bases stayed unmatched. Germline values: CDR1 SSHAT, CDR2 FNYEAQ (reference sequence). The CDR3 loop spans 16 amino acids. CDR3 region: CASSYGLAGASDTQYF. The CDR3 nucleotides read TGTGCCAGCAGCTACGGACTAGCGGGGGCCTCAGATACGCAGTATTTT.

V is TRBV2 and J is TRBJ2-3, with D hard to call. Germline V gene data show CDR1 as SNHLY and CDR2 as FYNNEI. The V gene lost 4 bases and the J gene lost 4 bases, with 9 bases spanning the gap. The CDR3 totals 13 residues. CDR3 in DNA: TGTGCCAGCAGTGGGACCTTCCCAGATACGCAGTATTTT. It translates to CASSGTFPDTQYF.

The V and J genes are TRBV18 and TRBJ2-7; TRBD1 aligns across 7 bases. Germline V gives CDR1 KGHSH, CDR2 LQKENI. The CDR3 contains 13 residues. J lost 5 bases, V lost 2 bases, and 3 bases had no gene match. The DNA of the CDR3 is TGTGCCAGCTCACCAAGGGGGCCGGACGAGCAGTACTTC. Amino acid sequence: CASSPRGPDEQYF.

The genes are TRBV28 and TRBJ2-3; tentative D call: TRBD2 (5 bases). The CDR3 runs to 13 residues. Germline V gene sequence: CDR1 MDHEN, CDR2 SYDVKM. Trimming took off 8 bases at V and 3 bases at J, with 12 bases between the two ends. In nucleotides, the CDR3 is TGTGCCAGCGTGCGGGTCTTGACAGATACGCAGTATTTT. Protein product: CASVRVLTDTQYF.

In nucleotides, the CDR3 is TGTGCCAGCAGCTTGCCAAGGGTTGGCTACACCTTC. Translated, it gives CASSLPRVGYTF. The chain combines TRBV7-9 with TRBJ1-2; D remains ambiguous. CDR3 size: 12 residues. Germline V gene sequence: CDR1 SEHNR, CDR2 FQNEAQ (reference sequence). V dropped 3 bases and J dropped 7 bases, with 9 bases sitting between them.

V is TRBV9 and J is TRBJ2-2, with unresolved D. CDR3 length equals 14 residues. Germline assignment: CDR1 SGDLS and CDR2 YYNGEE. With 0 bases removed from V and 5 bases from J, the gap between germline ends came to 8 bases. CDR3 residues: CASSVVGSTGELFF. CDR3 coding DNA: TGTGCCAGCAGCGTAGTAGGGTCAACCGGGGAGCTGTTTTTT.

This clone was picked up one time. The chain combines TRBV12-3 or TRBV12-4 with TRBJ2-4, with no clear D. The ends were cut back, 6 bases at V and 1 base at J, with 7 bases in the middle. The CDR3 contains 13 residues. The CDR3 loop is CASSLDAKNIQYF. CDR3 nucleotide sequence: TGTGCCAGCAGCCTCGACGCCAAAAACATTCAGTACTTC.

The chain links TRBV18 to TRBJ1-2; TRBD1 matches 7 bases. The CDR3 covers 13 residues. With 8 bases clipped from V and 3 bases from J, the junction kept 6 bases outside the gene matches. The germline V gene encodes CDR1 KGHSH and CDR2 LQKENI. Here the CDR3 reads CASRGQEHYGYTF. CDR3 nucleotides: TGTGCCAGCCGAGGACAGGAACACTATGGCTACACCTTC.

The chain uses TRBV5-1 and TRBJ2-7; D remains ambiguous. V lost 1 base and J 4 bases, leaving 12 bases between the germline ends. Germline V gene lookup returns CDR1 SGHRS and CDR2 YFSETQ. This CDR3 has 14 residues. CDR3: CASSLSRLVYEQYF. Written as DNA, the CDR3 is TGCGCCAGCAGCTTGAGCCGTCTCGTTTACGAGCAGTACTTC.

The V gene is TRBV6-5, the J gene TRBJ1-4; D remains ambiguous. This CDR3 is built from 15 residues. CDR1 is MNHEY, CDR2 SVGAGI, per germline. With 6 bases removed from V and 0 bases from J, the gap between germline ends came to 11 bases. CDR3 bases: TGTGCCAGCAGGGCCAGAATCGCAACTAATGAAAAACTGTTTTTT. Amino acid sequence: CASRARIATNEKLFF.

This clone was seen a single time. The CDR3 reads CASSRRTSESTDTQYF. The CDR3 coding sequence is TGTGCCAGCAGTCGGCGGACTAGCGAAAGCACAGATACGCAGTATTTT. V gene TRBV2 combines with J gene TRBJ2-3; 9 bases are a match to TRBD2. V trimming: 5 bases; J trimming: 0 bases; junction bases outside the gene matches: 6. The CDR3 is made up of 16 amino acids. Per germline, CDR1 SNHLY and CDR2 FYNNEI.

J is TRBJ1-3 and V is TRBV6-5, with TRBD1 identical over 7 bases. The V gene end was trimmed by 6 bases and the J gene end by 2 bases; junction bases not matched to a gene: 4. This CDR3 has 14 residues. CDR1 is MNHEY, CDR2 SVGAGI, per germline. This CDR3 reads CASRRDSTGNTIYF. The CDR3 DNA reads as TGTGCCAGCAGGAGGGACAGTACTGGAAACACCATATATTTT.

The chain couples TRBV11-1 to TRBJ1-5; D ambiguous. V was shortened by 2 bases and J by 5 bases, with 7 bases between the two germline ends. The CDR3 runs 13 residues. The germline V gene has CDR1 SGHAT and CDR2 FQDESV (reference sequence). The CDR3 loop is CASSLLQDQPQHF. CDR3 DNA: TGTGCCAGCAGCTTACTGCAGGATCAGCCCCAGCATTTT. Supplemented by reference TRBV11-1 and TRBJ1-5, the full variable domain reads EAEVAQSPRYKITEKSQAVAFWCDPISGHATLYWYRQILGQGPELLVQFQDESVVDDSQLPKDRFSAERLKGVDSTLKIQPAELGDSAMYLCASSLLQDQPQHFGDGTRLSIL.

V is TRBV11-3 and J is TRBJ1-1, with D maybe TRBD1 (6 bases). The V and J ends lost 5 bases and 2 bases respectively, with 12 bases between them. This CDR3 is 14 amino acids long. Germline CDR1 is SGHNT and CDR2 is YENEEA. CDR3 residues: CASSKGGGNTEAFF. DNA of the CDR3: TGTGCCAGCAGCAAAGGGGGGGGCAACACTGAAGCTTTCTTT.